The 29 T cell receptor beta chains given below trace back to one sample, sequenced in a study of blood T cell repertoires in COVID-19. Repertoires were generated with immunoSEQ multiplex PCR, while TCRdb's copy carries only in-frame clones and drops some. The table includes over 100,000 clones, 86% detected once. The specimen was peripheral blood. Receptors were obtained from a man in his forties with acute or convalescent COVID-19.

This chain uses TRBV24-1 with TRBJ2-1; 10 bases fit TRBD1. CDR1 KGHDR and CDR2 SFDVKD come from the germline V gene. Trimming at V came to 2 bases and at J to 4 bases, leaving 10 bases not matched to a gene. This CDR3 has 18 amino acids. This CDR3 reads CATSDSKAGTGVYNEQFF. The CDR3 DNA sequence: TGTGCCACCAGTGATTCAAAGGCCGGGACAGGGGTTTACAATGAGCAGTTCTTC.

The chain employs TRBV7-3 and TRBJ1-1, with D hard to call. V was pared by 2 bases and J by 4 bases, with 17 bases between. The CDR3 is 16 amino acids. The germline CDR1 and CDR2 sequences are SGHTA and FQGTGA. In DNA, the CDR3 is TGTGCCAGCAGCTTAGACGGTGCGGGAATGGGCACTGAAGCTTTCTTT. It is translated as CASSLDGAGMGTEAFF.

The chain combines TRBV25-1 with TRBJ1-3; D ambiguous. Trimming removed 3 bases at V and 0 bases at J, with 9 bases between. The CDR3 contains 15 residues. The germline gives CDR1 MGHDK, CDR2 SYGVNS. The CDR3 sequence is CASSDVGNSGNTIYF. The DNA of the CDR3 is TGTGCCAGCAGTGACGTCGGGAACTCTGGAAACACCATATATTTT.

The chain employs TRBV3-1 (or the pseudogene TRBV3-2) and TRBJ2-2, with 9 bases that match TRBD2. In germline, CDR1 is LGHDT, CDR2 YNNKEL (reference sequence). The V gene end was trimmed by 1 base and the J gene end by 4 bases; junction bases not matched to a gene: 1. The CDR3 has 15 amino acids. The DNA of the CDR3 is TGTGCCAGCAGCCAAGGACTAGCGGTCACCGGGGAGCTGTTTTTT. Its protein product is CASSQGLAVTGELFF.

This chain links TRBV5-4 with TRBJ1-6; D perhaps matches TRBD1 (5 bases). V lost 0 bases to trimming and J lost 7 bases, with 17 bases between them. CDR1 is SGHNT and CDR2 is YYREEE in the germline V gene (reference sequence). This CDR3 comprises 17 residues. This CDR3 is CASSLVGTPNGNSPLHF. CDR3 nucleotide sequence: TGTGCCAGCAGCTTGGTCGGGACTCCAAATGGGAATTCACCCCTCCACTTT.

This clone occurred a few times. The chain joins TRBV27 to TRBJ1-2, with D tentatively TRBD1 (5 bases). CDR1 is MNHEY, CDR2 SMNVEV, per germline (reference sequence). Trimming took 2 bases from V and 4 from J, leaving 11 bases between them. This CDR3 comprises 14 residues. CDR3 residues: CASSLQGAGYGYTF. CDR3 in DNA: TGTGCCAGCAGTTTACAGGGCGCTGGCTATGGCTACACCTTC.

CDR3: CAIRELAEGSTQYF. The CDR3 DNA follows: TGTGCCATCAGGGAACTAGCGGAGGGATCTACGCAGTATTTT. The chain carries TRBV10-3 and TRBJ2-3; 8 bases map to TRBD2. The CDR3 runs 14 residues. V dropped 6 bases and J dropped 8; count of bases not matched to a gene: 10. CDR1 ENHRY and CDR2 SYGVKD come from the germline V gene.

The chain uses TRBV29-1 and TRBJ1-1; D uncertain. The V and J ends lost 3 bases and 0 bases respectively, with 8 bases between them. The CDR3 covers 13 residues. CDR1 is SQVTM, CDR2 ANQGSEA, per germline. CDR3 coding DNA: TGCAGCGTTGAGATGTCGGTGAACACTGAAGCTTTCTTT. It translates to CSVEMSVNTEAFF.

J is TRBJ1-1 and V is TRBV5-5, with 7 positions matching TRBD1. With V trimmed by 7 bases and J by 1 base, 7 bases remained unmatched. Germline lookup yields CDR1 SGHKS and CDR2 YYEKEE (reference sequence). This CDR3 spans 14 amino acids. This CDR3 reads CASRLGTENTEAFF. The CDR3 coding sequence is TGTGCCAGCCGACTCGGGACAGAGAACACTGAAGCTTTCTTT.

Written as DNA, the CDR3 is TGTGCCAGCAGTGATCCGGGGCCCCAGCATTTT. Translating gives CASSDPGPQHF. V usage is TRBV6-1 and J usage is TRBJ1-5; D gene uncertain. Trimming removed 3 bases at V and 9 bases at J, with 6 bases between. The CDR3 spans 11 residues. Germline V CDR1 and CDR2: MNHNS, SASEGT.

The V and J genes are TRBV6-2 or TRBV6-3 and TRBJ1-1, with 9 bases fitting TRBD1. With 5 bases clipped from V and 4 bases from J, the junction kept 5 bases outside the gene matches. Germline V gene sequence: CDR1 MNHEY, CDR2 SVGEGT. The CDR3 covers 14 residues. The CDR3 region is CASSRGTGRTEAFF. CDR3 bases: TGTGCCAGCAGTAGGGGGACAGGGCGCACTGAAGCTTTCTTT.

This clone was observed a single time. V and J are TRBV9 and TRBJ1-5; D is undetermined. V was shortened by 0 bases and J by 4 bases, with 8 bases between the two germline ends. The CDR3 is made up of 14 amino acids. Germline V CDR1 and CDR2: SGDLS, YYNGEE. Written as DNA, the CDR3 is TGTGCCAGCAGCGTAGCGTCGTCTAATCAGCCCCAGCATTTT. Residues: CASSVASSNQPQHF.

DNA for the CDR3: TGTGCCAGTAGTATGATAGCGGGAGGCGCCGAGACCCAGTACTTC. Translation gives CASSMIAGGAETQYF. The chain links TRBV19 to TRBJ2-5, with 10 positions matching TRBD2. The germline gives CDR1 LNHDA, CDR2 SQIVND (reference sequence). With V trimmed by 3 bases and J by 5 bases, 6 bases remained unmatched. The CDR3 covers 15 residues.

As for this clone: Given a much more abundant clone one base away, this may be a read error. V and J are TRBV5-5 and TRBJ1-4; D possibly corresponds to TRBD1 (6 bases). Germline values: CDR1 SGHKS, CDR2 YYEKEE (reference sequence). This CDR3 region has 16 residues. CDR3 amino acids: CTSSLGASPTNEKLFF. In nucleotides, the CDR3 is TGTACCAGCAGCTTGGGGGCCAGCCCAACTAATGAAAAACTGTTTTTT.

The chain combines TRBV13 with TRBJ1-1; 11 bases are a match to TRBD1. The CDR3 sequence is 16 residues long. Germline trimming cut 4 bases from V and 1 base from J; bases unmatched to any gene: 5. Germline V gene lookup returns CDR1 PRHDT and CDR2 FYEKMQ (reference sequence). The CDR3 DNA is TGTGCCAGCAGCTCTGGGACAGGGGGAGGGAACACTGAAGCTTTCTTT. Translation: CASSSGTGGGNTEAFF. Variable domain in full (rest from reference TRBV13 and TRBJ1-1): AAGVIQSPRHLIKEKRETATLKCYPIPRHDTVYWYQQGPGQDPQFLISFYEKMQSDKGSIPDRFSAQQFSDYHSELNMSSLELGDSALYFCASSSGTGGGNTEAFFGQGTRLTVV.

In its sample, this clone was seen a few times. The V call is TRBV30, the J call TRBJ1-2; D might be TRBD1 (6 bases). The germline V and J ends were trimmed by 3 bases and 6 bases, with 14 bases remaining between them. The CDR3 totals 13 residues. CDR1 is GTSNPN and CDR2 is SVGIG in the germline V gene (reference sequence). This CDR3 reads CAWSGTPSNGYTF. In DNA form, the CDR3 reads TGTGCCTGGAGCGGGACACCCTCAAATGGCTACACCTTC.

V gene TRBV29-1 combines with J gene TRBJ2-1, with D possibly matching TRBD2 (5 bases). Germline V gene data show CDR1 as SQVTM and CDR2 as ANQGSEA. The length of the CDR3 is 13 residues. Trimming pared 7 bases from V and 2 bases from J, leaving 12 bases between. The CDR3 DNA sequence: TGCAGCGCCTGGACTGCCACCTACAATGAGCAGTTCTTC. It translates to CSAWTATYNEQFF.

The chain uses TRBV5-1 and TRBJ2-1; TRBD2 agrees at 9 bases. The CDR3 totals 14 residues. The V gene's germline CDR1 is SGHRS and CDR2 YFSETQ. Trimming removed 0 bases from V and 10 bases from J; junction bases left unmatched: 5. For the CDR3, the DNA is TGCGCCAGCAGCTTGGTAGTAGCGGGAGTCGAGCAGTTCTTC. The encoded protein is CASSLVVAGVEQFF.

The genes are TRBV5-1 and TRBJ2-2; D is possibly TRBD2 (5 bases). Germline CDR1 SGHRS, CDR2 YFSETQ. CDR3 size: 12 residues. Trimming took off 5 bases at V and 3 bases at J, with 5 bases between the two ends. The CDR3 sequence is CASRRDTGELFF. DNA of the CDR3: TGCGCCAGCAGGAGGGACACCGGGGAGCTGTTTTTT. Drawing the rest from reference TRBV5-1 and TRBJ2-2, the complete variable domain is KAGVTQTPRYLIKTRGQQVTLSCSPISGHRSVSWYQQTPGQGLQFLFEYFSETQRNKGNFPGRFSGRQFSNSRSEMNVSTLELGDSALYLCASRRDTGELFFGEGSRLTVL.

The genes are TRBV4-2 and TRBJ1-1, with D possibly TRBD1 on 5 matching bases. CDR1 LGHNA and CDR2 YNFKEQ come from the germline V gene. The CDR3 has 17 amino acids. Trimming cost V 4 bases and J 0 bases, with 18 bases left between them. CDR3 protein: CASSRVKTDTMNTEAFF. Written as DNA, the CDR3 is TGTGCCAGCAGCCGAGTAAAGACGGACACCATGAACACTGAAGCTTTCTTT.

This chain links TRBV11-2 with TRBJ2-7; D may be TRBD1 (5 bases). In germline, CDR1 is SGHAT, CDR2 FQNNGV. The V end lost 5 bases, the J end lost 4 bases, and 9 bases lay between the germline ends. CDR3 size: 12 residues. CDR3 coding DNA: TGTGCCAGCAGCCTGACAGCGTACGAGCAGTACTTC. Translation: CASSLTAYEQYF.

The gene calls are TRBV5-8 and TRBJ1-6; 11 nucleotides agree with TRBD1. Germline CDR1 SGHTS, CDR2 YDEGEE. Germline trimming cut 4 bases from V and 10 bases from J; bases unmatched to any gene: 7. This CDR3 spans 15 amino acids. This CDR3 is CASSQRTGGASPLHF. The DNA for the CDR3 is TGTGCCAGCAGCCAACGGACAGGGGGCGCCTCACCCCTCCACTTT.

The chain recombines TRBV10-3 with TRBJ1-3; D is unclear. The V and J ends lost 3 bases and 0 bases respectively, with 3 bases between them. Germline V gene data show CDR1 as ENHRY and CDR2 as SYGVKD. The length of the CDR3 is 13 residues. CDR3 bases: TGTGCCATCAGTGACAGCTCTGGAAACACCATATATTTT. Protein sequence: CAISDSSGNTIYF.

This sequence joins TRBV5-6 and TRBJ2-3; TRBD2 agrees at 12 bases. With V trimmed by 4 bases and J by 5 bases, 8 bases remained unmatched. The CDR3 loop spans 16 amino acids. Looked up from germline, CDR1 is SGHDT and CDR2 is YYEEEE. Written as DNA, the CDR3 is TGTGCCAGCAGCAACGTAACTAGCGGGAGGCTAGATACGCAGTATTTT. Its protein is CASSNVTSGRLDTQYF.

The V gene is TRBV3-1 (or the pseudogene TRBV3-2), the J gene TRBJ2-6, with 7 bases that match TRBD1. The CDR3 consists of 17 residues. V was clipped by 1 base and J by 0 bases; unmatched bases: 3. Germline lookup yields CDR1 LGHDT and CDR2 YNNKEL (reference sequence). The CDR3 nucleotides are TGTGCCAGCAGCCAAGGACAGGGCGTCTCTGGGGCCAACGTCCTGACTTTC. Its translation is CASSQGQGVSGANVLTF.

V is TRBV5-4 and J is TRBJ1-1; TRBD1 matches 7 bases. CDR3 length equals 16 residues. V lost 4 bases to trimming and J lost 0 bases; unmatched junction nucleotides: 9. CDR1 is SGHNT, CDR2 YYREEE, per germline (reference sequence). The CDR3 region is CASSSEGQNMNTEAFF. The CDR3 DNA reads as TGTGCCAGCAGCAGCGAGGGACAGAATATGAACACTGAAGCTTTCTTT.

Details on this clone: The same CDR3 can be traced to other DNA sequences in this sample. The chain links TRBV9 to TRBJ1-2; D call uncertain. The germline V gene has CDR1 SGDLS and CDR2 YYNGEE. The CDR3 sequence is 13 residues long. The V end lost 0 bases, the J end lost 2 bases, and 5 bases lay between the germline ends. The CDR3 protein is CASSVAGNYGYTF. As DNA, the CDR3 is TGTGCCAGCAGCGTAGCCGGGAACTATGGCTACACCTTC.

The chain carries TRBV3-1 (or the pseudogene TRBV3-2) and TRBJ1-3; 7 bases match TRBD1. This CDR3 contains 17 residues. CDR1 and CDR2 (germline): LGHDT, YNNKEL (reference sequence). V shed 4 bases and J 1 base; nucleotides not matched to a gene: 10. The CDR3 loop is CASSPRDRGLSGNTIYF. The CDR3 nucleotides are TGTGCCAGCAGCCCACGGGACAGAGGGCTATCTGGAAACACCATATATTTT.

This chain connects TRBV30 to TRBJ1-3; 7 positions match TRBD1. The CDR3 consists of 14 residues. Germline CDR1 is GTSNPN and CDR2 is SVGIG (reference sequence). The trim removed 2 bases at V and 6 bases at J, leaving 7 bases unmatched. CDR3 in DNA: TGTGCCTGGAGTAATGGCAGGGGGGAAAACACCATATATTTT. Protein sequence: CAWSNGRGENTIYF.